Below, 15 T cell receptor beta chains from the same sample are listed, as sequenced in a study of blood T cell repertoires in COVID-19. Assay: immunoSEQ multiplex PCR; the TCRdb copy retains only in-frame clones and omits some. The table has fewer than 250,000 clones, more than 75% seen once; the top ten hold more than 2.5%. The source material was peripheral blood. The receptors were sampled from a man in his 60s with acute or convalescent COVID-19.

The chain links TRBV5-1 to TRBJ2-2; 9 bases are a match to TRBD2. Looked up from germline, CDR1 is SGHRS and CDR2 is YFSETQ. The CDR3 contains 18 residues. J was trimmed by 4 bases and V by 0 bases; bases with no gene match: 10. CDR3 in DNA: TGCGCCAGCAGCTTGGCCACGCGGGGGGGCCGCGGCACCGGGGAGCTGTTTTTT. This gives the protein CASSLATRGGRGTGELFF. Full variable domain (missing parts from reference TRBV5-1 and TRBJ2-2): KAGVTQTPRYLIKTRGQQVTLSCSPISGHRSVSWYQQTPGQGLQFLFEYFSETQRNKGNFPGRFSGRQFSNSRSEMNVSTLELGDSALYLCASSLATRGGRGTGELFFGEGSRLTVL.

A few counts support this clone. The chain uses TRBV10-3 and TRBJ1-1, with D possibly matching TRBD1 (6 bases). The germline gives CDR1 ENHRY, CDR2 SYGVKD. The V and J ends lost 3 bases and 6 bases respectively, with 14 bases between them. This CDR3 has 14 amino acids. The DNA for the CDR3 is TGTGCCATCAGTGACCGCGGGGGCCGCGCTGAAGCTTTCTTT. This gives the protein CAISDRGGRAEAFF.

This clone has just a few counts. The chain combines TRBV6-5 with TRBJ1-2, with D unclear. Trimming stripped 5 bases from V and 8 bases from J, with 9 bases between. The CDR3 runs to 11 residues. Germline V gene lookup returns CDR1 MNHEY and CDR2 SVGAGI. The DNA for the CDR3 is TGTGCCAGCAGTAAAAGCGGGGGCTACACCTTC. Protein sequence: CASSKSGGYTF.

The V call is TRBV6-6, the J call TRBJ1-2, with 10 nucleotides matching TRBD1. The CDR3 is made up of 16 amino acids. Germline CDR1 MNHNY, CDR2 SVGAGI (reference sequence). The J segment lost 4 bases and the V segment lost 4 bases, leaving 9 bases of the junction unmatched. This chain's CDR3 is CASSSPDRGEGYGYTF. For the CDR3, the DNA is TGTGCCAGCAGTTCCCCGGACAGGGGGGAGGGCTATGGCTACACCTTC.

This clone was found once. The J gene is TRBJ1-6, the V gene TRBV7-3, with unresolved D. The CDR3 extends over 17 amino acids. Germline V gene data show CDR1 as SGHTA and CDR2 as FQGTGA. The V end was cut by 1 base, the J end by 6 bases, with 16 bases between. CDR3 in DNA: TGTGCCAGCAGCTTAAGAGGAGCCGACTTGTTTAATTCACCCCTCCACTTT. It is translated as CASSLRGADLFNSPLHF. Using reference TRBV7-3 and TRBJ1-6 for the parts outside the CDR3, the full variable domain is GAGVSQTPSNKVTEKGKYVELRCDPISGHTALYWYRQSLGQGPEFLIYFQGTGAADDSGLPNDRFFAVRPEGSVSTLKIQRTERGDSAVYLCASSLRGADLFNSPLHFGNGTRLTVT.

The V and J genes are TRBV6-2 or TRBV6-3 and TRBJ2-1; 9 positions match TRBD2. CDR3 length: 16 amino acids. The V gene's germline CDR1 is MNHEY and CDR2 SVGEGT. The junction had 15 bases not matched to a gene; V was cut back by 6 bases and J by 9 bases. CDR3 sequence reads: CASSPHLAGESSEQFF. DNA of the CDR3: TGTGCCAGCAGCCCTCATTTAGCGGGGGAGTCGAGTGAGCAGTTCTTC.

This clone was seen once. CDR3 bases: TGTGCCAGCAGGACTAGCGGGGGAGGAGAGACCCAGTACTTC. Amino acid sequence: CASRTSGGGETQYF. This rearrangement joins TRBV25-1 to TRBJ2-5; 12 positions match TRBD2. The CDR3 has 14 residues. The junction had 3 bases not matched to a gene; V was cut back by 6 bases and J by 4 bases. Germline CDR1 reads MGHDK; CDR2 reads SYGVNS.

V usage is TRBV4-1 and J usage is TRBJ1-6; no clear D gene. The CDR3 consists of 17 residues. Germline CDR1 is MGHRA and CDR2 is YSYEKL. Trimming cost V 1 base and J 0 bases, with 10 bases left between them. The CDR3 is CASSQAPGSSYNSPLHF. The CDR3, as DNA: TGCGCCAGCAGCCAAGCCCCGGGGAGCTCCTATAATTCACCCCTCCACTTT.

The V gene is TRBV5-6, the J gene TRBJ2-3; unclear D gene. The CDR3 covers 16 residues. The V and J ends lost 0 bases and 2 bases respectively, with 13 bases between them. From germline, CDR1 is SGHDT and CDR2 YYEEEE. CDR3 bases: TGTGCCAGCAGCTTGGTGGTAGTTGTCCCCACAGATACGCAGTATTTT. This codes for CASSLVVVVPTDTQYF.

This CDR3 reads CASSPATGLGYGYTF. In DNA, the CDR3 is TGTGCCAGTAGTCCAGCAACAGGGCTCGGCTATGGCTACACCTTC. The chain has TRBV19 and TRBJ1-2; a possible D gene is TRBD1 (6 bases). Germline assignment: CDR1 LNHDA and CDR2 SQIVND (reference sequence). The ends were cut back, 5 bases at V and 4 bases at J, with 17 bases in the middle. The CDR3 contains 15 residues.

The chain employs TRBV5-1 and TRBJ1-5; possibly TRBD1 for D (5 bases). Between the trimmed V and J ends, which lost 0 bases and 5 bases, there was a span of 21 bases. The length of the CDR3 is 18 residues. Germline-derived CDR1 and CDR2 are SGHRS and YFSETQ. This CDR3 is CASSLAGRGGGSDQPQHF. The CDR3 DNA follows: TGCGCCAGCAGCTTGGCCGGCCGTGGGGGAGGATCAGATCAGCCCCAGCATTTT. Looking up the rest from reference TRBV5-1 and TRBJ1-5 gives the full variable domain: KAGVTQTPRYLIKTRGQQVTLSCSPISGHRSVSWYQQTPGQGLQFLFEYFSETQRNKGNFPGRFSGRQFSNSRSEMNVSTLELGDSALYLCASSLAGRGGGSDQPQHFGDGTRLSIL.

This chain joins TRBV9 and TRBJ1-1; 10 positions agree with TRBD1. The germline V gene has CDR1 SGDLS and CDR2 YYNGEE. The CDR3 runs 14 residues. The J segment lost 6 bases and the V segment lost 0 bases, leaving 2 bases of the junction unmatched. The CDR3 DNA follows: TGTGCCAGCAGCGTAGGACAGGGGGCGGCTGAAGCTTTCTTT. It codes for CASSVGQGAAEAFF.

This chain links TRBV5-1 with TRBJ2-7; D is undetermined. Germline-derived CDR1 and CDR2 are SGHRS and YFSETQ. The V end lost 1 base, the J end lost 3 bases, and 14 bases lay between the germline ends. This CDR3 comprises 15 residues. CDR3 sequence (DNA): TGCGCCAGCAGCTTGTTCGAGAGCCCCGACTACGAGCAGTACTTC. Encoded protein: CASSLFESPDYEQYF.

This chain joins TRBV30 and TRBJ1-1; no clear D gene. The CDR3 contains 13 residues. Germline CDR1 reads GTSNPN; CDR2 reads SVGIG (reference sequence). Between the trimmed V and J ends, which lost 3 bases and 0 bases, there was a span of 8 bases. CDR3 protein: CAWRGVLNTEAFF. The CDR3 nucleotides read TGTGCCTGGAGGGGAGTCTTGAACACTGAAGCTTTCTTT.

The J gene is TRBJ1-5, the V gene TRBV30, with D uncertain. The length of the CDR3 is 17 residues. CDR1 GTSNPN and CDR2 SVGIG come from the germline V gene (reference sequence). V dropped 2 bases and J dropped 4 bases, with 21 bases sitting between them. In DNA, the CDR3 is TGTGCCTGGAGTTTAAGTGGGCTCGTCCGAGGGAATCAGCCCCAGCATTTT. Encoded protein: CAWSLSGLVRGNQPQHF.